The clone carrying this T cell receptor (beta chain) was counted many times. Germline CDR1 and CDR2: SGHTA and FQGNSA. The CDR3 consists of 16 residues. The ends lost 4 bases at V and 5 bases at J; junction bases unmatched: 12. A single record per CDR3 protein comes from TCRdb applying MiXCR to the 5' RACE reads. The data show some 350,000 distinct CDR3 sequences, around 6.4% seen once. The sample is drawn from a study of T cells after yellow fever vaccination. Specimen: PBMCs, collected 5 days after the yellow fever booster vaccination. The chain carries TRBV7-2 and TRBJ2-3, with 7 bases fitting TRBD2. The TCR sequence derives from a man between 25 and 39 years old who received the YFV17D yellow fever vaccine. The CDR3 spells CASSSLKAGNGDTQYF. CDR3 DNA: TGTGCCAGCAGCTCGCTCAAAGCGGGAAATGGAGATACGCAGTATTTT.